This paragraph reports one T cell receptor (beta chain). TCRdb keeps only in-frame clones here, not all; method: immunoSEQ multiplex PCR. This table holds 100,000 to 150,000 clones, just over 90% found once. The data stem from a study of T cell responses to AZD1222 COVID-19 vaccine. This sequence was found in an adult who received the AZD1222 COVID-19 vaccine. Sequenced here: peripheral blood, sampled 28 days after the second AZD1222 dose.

In DNA, the CDR3 is TGTGCCAGCAGCTTAAGTGTTCCCAGCGGGAGTGGAGATACGCAGTATTTT. Translation gives CASSLSVPSGSGDTQYF. The chain recombines TRBV7-3 with TRBJ2-3, with 8 bases identical to TRBD2. CDR1 is SGHTA, CDR2 FQGTGA, per germline. The CDR3 spans 17 residues. Losses at the gene ends were 1 base for V and 5 bases for J; bases not matched to a gene: 11. Complete variable domain (other parts from reference TRBV7-3 and TRBJ2-3): GAGVSQTPSNKVTEKGKYVELRCDPISGHTALYWYRQSLGQGPEFLIYFQGTGAADDSGLPNDRFFAVRPEGSVSTLKIQRTERGDSAVYLCASSLSVPSGSGDTQYFGPGTRLTVL.